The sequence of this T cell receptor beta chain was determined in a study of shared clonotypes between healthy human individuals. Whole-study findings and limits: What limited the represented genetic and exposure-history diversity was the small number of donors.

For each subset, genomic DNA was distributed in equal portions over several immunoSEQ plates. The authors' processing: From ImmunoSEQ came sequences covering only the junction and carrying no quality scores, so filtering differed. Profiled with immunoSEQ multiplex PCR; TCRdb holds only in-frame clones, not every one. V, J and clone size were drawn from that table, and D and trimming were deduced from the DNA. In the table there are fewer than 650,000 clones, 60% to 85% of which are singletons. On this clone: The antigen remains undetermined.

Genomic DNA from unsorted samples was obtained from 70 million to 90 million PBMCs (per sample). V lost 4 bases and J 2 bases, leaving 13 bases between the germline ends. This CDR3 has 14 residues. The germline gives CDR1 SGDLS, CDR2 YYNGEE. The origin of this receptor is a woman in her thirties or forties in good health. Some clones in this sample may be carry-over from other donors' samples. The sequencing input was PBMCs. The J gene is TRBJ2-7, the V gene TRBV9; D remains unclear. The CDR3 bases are TGTGCCAGCAGCTCCCTGGGGAAGACCTACGAGCAGTACTTC. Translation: CASSSLGKTYEQYF.